This T cell receptor (beta chain) was recovered during a study of T cells after yellow fever vaccination. The wider study: It was SMART-Seq v4 Ultra Low Input that prepared the fractions with low cell numbers.

TCRdb passed the 5' RACE reads through MiXCR, listing each CDR3 protein once. Counted here are more than 300,000 distinct CDR3 sequences, around 6.8% occurring once; the ten biggest clones make up 18%. The CDR3 totals 13 residues. CDR1 and CDR2 (germline): SEHNR, FQNEAQ (reference sequence). The V and J ends lost 5 bases and 6 bases respectively, with 11 bases between them. Remarks on this clonotype: No antigen is known for it.

Study-wide findings and caveats: Few clonotypes appeared in both CD4 and CD8 compartments.

This receptor was taken from a young man who received the YFV17D yellow fever vaccine. The chain employs TRBV7-9 and TRBJ1-5; D possibly corresponds to TRBD1 (6 bases). The sample was PBMCs, taken around 45 days after the first yellow fever vaccination. CDR3 nucleotide sequence: TGTGCCAGCAGCCACAGGGACCTTCAGCCCCAGCATTTT. Protein product: CASSHRDLQPQHF.